This T cell receptor (beta chain) was documented in a study of blood T cell repertoires in COVID-19 (TCRdb year 2020). Broadly, across the study: Collaborator samples came from the United States, Italy and Spain and covered acute and convalescent phases of COVID-19. The material from the prospective study consisted of cDNA or gDNA derived from T cells, B-cell-depleted T cells, or PBMCs. The dataset comprised deeply sampled blood TCRbeta repertoires from subjects exposed to, actively infected with, or recovered from COVID-19. A freely available public database, intended as a resource for researchers studying the immune response to SARS-CoV-2, is where the repertoires were released. The samples were drawn from the first 160 participants of the ongoing ImmuneRACE study and from 950 to 1,500 subjects provided by 6 global collaborators. A de-identified subject ID, COVID-19 status, age in years and sex were almost always included in the sample metadata. Where available, HLA class I and class II types were obtained from metadata supplied by the sample provider rather than from assay-based typing.

Points the paper makes about the study in general: How much clinical and demographic metadata was included differed by source and by participant, and the metadata was provided uncurated.

As to this clone: This clone's antigen is unknown. Per-base qualities were not stored, and no clone one base away is much larger.

The CDR3 runs 15 amino acids, cysteine and phenylalanine included. The only DNA kept is the CDR3, 45 bases in frame from the first base. CDR1 and CDR2, looked up from the germline V gene, are SGHRS and YFSETQ. The junction shows trimming of 2 bases on V and 4 bases on J, plus 13 bases between the germline ends. TCRbeta CDR3 regions were amplified from genomic DNA by means of the immunoSEQ Assay, a bias-controlled multiplex PCR. The source study handled its data this way. Within the assay, amplification of reference gene primers was used to estimate how many nucleated cells each sample contained. Sequence reads were collapsed and filtered to measure the absolute abundance of every unique TCRbeta CDR3 rearrangement. For each sample, productive Simpson clonality was calculated as the square root of Simpson's diversity index over productive rearrangements. Held by TCRdb, this immuneACCESS table contains in-frame sequences only and omits some clones. Under half of the omission traces to an unresolved V gene where checked; the cause of the rest is unknown. That table supplies the V and J calls and clone size; D and trimming were determined from the DNA. Within this sample are about 89,000 clones, with more than 65% of them counted one time only. The top ten clonotypes cover 6.3% of the sample.

One collaborating source in Seattle enrolled patients during active infection and followed them longitudinally through the course of disease. The collaborating institutions used their own protocols to collect whole blood in K2EDTA tubes. For TCRbeta analysis, collaborator samples were shipped as frozen whole blood, as isolated PBMCs, or as DNA extracted from either sample type. This chain is built from TRBV5-1 and TRBJ2-1; the D gene is perhaps TRBD2, from 5 matching bases. This clonotype originated in a man in his 70s with COVID-19, enrolled during active disease. The sequencing sample was made of peripheral blood. CDR3 protein: CASSLSQRRYNEQFF. The sequenced DNA: TGCGCCAGCAGCTTATCCCAGCGGAGATACAATGAGCAGTTCTTC.